This T cell receptor (beta chain) was recovered during a study of beta chain features in type 1 diabetes. What was sequenced were expressed TCRB transcripts, since all of the isolated RNA had been reverse transcribed. Generated by immunoSEQ multiplex PCR, the TCRdb table keeps only in-frame clones and is missing some. In the table there are 330,000 or so clones, 14% of which are singletons. V was clipped by 6 bases and J by 4 bases, with 7 bases between them. The CDR3 runs to 12 residues. Per germline, CDR1 MNHEY and CDR2 SVGAGI. This clone was recorded many times. This same CDR3 is encoded by further DNA sequences in the sample.

This clonotype was obtained from a man younger than 40 in good health. Sequencing input: central memory CD4+ T cells from blood. This chain connects TRBV6-5 to TRBJ2-1, with TRBD1 as a possible D gene (6 bases). CDR3 region: CASRTGYNEQFF. The CDR3 bases are TGTGCCAGCAGGACAGGATACAATGAGCAGTTCTTC.